The sequence of this T cell receptor (beta chain) was determined in a study of T cell responses to AZD1222 COVID-19 vaccine. Sequenced by immunoSEQ multiplex PCR; TCRdb stores in-frame clones only, minus some. Of over 100,000 clones in the sample, around nine tenths are singletons; the top ten hold around 12%. Germline values: CDR1 KGHSH, CDR2 LQKENI. Germline trimming cut 0 bases from V and 6 bases from J; bases unmatched to any gene: 8. The CDR3 extends over 17 amino acids. Study-wide points: White British people made up most donors, females outnumbered males, and clonal diversity was possibly underestimated. Repertoire sampling was restricted to post-peak T cell response timepoints. At study baseline, merely five or six AZD1222 recipients were seropositive. Reportedly, nearly half of unique spike TCRs recognized epitopes outside B.1.351/B.1.1.7 mutations.

Concerning this clone: The antigen is undetermined.

This clonotype was sampled from an adult in good health. This chain links TRBV18 with TRBJ2-1, with TRBD2 matching 10 bases. This sample comprised peripheral blood, obtained on day 0 of AZD1222 vaccination. The CDR3 loop is CASSPPSRLAGSNEQFF. CDR3 nucleotides: TGTGCCAGCTCACCACCTTCACGACTAGCGGGCTCCAATGAGCAGTTCTTC.